These T cell receptor beta chains were read from a single sample in a study of PD-1 blockade in classical Hodgkin lymphoma. Assay: immunoSEQ multiplex PCR; the TCRdb copy retains only in-frame clones and omits some. This sample carries about 96,000 clones, about 92% of them seen once, and the ten largest clones take roughly 2.1%. The sample here was peripheral blood mononuclear cells (PBMCs), taken before the fourth cycle of nivolumab. These receptors were taken from a human donor with classical Hodgkin lymphoma. Both conserved end residues are part of each CDR3. A D gene is named only where the DNA matches it firmly. A row's size may be missing; if present it is once, few, many or a size class.

>TRBD1|TRBV11-3|TRBJ2-7|once
CASSLDGGQDYEQYF
TGTGCCAGCAGCTTAGATGGGGGACAGGACTACGAGCAGTACTTC
>-|TRBV5-1|TRBJ2-5|-
CASSLDLGGRRQGGETQYF
TGCGCCAGCAGCTTGGACCTAGGGGGACGGCGACAGGGAGGAGAGACCCAGTACTTC
>-|TRBV6-1|TRBJ1-1|-
CASSELVGRTSEAFF
TGTGCCAGCAGTGAGTTGGTGGGCAGAACGTCTGAAGCTTTCTTT
>-|TRBV9|TRBJ1-2|-
CASSTQGGSYGYTF
TGTGCCAGCAGCACCCAGGGTGGGTCTTATGGCTACACCTTC
>TRBD2|TRBV19|TRBJ2-1|-
CASNGGGVGSYNEQFF
TGTGCCAGTAATGGCGGGGGGGTGGGCTCCTACAATGAGCAGTTCTTC
>-|TRBV7-3|TRBJ2-5|-
CASSLNSGTETQYF
TGTGCCAGCAGCTTAAATTCAGGAACCGAGACCCAGTACTTC
>TRBD1|TRBV6-1|TRBJ1-3|-
CASSDLGQARNTIYF
TGTGCCAGCAGTGACTTGGGACAGGCAAGAAACACCATATATTTT
>TRBD1|TRBV5-8|TRBJ1-1|-
CASNFRRDSRGAFF
TGTGCCAGCAACTTCCGCCGGGACAGCAGGGGAGCTTTCTTT
>-|TRBV6-6|TRBJ2-2|-
CASSYSGASGELFF
TGTGCCAGCAGTTACTCCGGGGCTTCCGGGGAGCTGTTTTTT
>-|TRBV10-2|TRBJ1-1|-
CASSELGANTEAFF
TGCGCCAGCAGTGAGTTGGGCGCGAACACTGAAGCTTTCTTT
>-|TRBV30|TRBJ1-5|once
CAWTGAGGQPQHF
TGTGCCTGGACCGGGGCCGGGGGTCAGCCCCAGCATTTT
>TRBD1|TRBV29-1|TRBJ1-1|-
CSVAADRDAEAFF
TGCAGCGTTGCTGCTGACAGGGACGCTGAAGCTTTCTTT
>-|TRBV6-1|TRBJ1-1|-
CASVGAQAFF
TGTGCCAGCGTGGGGGCCCAAGCTTTCTTT
>-|TRBV28|TRBJ1-1|-
CASSLPQGRNTEAFF
TGTGCCAGCAGTCTCCCACAGGGCAGGAACACTGAAGCTTTCTTT
>TRBD1|TRBV2|TRBJ2-2|-
CASRLGQSANTGELFF
TGTGCCAGCAGACTGGGACAGTCCGCAAACACCGGGGAGCTGTTTTTT
>-|TRBV6-1|TRBJ1-5|-
CASRDGQFSNQPQHF
TGTGCCAGCAGAGATGGACAGTTTAGCAATCAGCCCCAGCATTTT
>-|TRBV6-6|TRBJ2-6|-
CASSYSISSGANVLTF
TGTGCCAGCAGTTACTCGATTTCTTCTGGGGCCAACGTCCTGACTTTC
>-|TRBV5-1|TRBJ2-3|once
CASGRGGIHTDTQYF
TGCGCCAGCGGGAGAGGGGGGATTCACACAGATACGCAGTATTTT
>-|TRBV29-1|TRBJ2-2|few
CSVVSRENTGELFF
TGCAGCGTGGTCTCGAGGGAGAACACCGGGGAGCTGTTTTTT
>-|TRBV2|TRBJ2-6|-
CASSELISGLSRANVLTF
TGTGCCAGCAGTGAACTCATAAGCGGTCTTTCTAGGGCCAACGTCCTGACTTTC
>-|TRBV27|TRBJ2-7|-
CASSSLRFRDSYEQYF
TGTGCCAGCAGTTCGTTACGATTCAGGGATTCCTACGAGCAGTACTTC
>-|TRBV5-1|TRBJ2-1|-
CASSHRDPFNEQFF
TGCGCCAGCAGCCACCGGGACCCCTTCAATGAGCAGTTCTTC
>TRBD1|TRBV9|TRBJ2-7|-
CASSGNRGYSYEQYF
TGTGCCAGCAGCGGAAACAGGGGCTACTCCTACGAGCAGTACTTC
>TRBD2|TRBV5-1|TRBJ2-1|-
CASSRGLAAPYNEQFF
TGCGCCAGCAGCCGGGGACTAGCCGCCCCCTACAATGAGCAGTTCTTC
>TRBD1|TRBV27|TRBJ2-7|-
CASRWTGGYEQYF
TGTGCCAGCAGATGGACAGGGGGCTACGAGCAGTACTTC
>-|TRBV10-1|TRBJ2-3|-
CASRRGDTQYF
TGCGCCAGCAGGAGGGGAGATACGCAGTATTTT
>-|TRBV27|TRBJ2-3|once
CASARITDTQYF
TGTGCCAGTGCGAGGATCACAGATACGCAGTATTTT
>-|TRBV28|TRBJ2-7|-
CASRPAGRAWSYEQYF
TGTGCCAGCAGACCAGCAGGCAGGGCTTGGTCCTACGAGCAGTACTTC
>-|TRBV30|TRBJ2-5|-
CAWGALGVQETQYF
TGTGCCTGGGGGGCCTTAGGGGTGCAAGAGACCCAGTACTTC
>-|TRBV7-9|TRBJ1-1|-
CASSPRTGPEAFF
TGTGCCAGCAGCCCCCGGACCGGACCAGAAGCTTTCTTT
>TRBD1|TRBV7-6|TRBJ2-5|-
CASSPRGGGQETQYF
TGTGCCAGCAGCCCCCGAGGGGGCGGCCAAGAGACCCAGTACTTC
>-|TRBV5-6|TRBJ2-1|-
CASSFSAWGDEQFF
TGTGCCAGCAGCTTCTCAGCGTGGGGGGATGAGCAGTTCTTC
>-|TRBV7-5|TRBJ2-3|-
CVRSLVTDTQYF
TGTGTCAGAAGCTTAGTCACAGATACGCAGTATTTT
>-|TRBV7-9|TRBJ2-7|-
CASSPPGSPTSYEQYF
TGTGCCAGCAGCCCACCGGGTTCGCCGACGAGCTACGAGCAGTACTTC
>-|TRBV28|TRBJ2-1|-
CASSRRAYNEQFF
TGTGCCAGCAGCCGCAGGGCCTACAATGAGCAGTTCTTC
>TRBD2|TRBV11-2|TRBJ2-1|-
CASSLARPSSGGDNEQFF
TGTGCCAGCAGCTTAGCCCGCCCCTCTAGCGGGGGGGACAATGAGCAGTTCTTC
>TRBD1|TRBV5-1|TRBJ1-1|-
CASSPGQASPFEAFF
TGCGCCAGCAGCCCGGGACAGGCCTCCCCTTTTGAAGCTTTCTTT
>-|TRBV30|TRBJ1-2|few
CAWSGTQGNYGYTF
TGTGCCTGGAGTGGAACACAGGGCAACTATGGCTACACCTTC
>TRBD1|TRBV7-9|TRBJ2-7|-
CASSLEGQGTNEQYF
TGTGCCAGCAGCTTAGAGGGACAGGGGACTAACGAGCAGTACTTC
>-|TRBV19|TRBJ2-5|once
CASSRGTLQETQYF
TGTGCCAGTAGTAGGGGGACCCTCCAAGAGACCCAGTACTTC
>-|TRBV7-9|TRBJ1-4|-
CASSLVRGLSEKLFF
TGTGCCAGCAGCTTAGTTCGGGGACTTTCTGAAAAACTGTTTTTT
>-|TRBV19|TRBJ1-2|-
CASSSTSLRYTF
TGTGCCAGTAGTTCAACATCCCTACGCTACACCTTC
>-|TRBV10-3|TRBJ2-5|-
CAINPAGMGETQYF
TGTGCCATCAATCCCGCCGGGATGGGAGAGACCCAGTACTTC
>-|TRBV21-1|TRBJ2-7|-
CASTSTESGSYEQYF
TGTGCCAGCACCTCGACAGAATCAGGCTCGTACGAGCAGTACTTC
>TRBD1|TRBV12-5|TRBJ1-2|-
CASGDRGVGYTF
TGTGCTAGTGGAGACAGGGGAGTGGGCTACACCTTC